This passage covers 27 T cell receptor beta chains from one sample sequenced in a study of CD8 T cells in Susac syndrome. RNA was extracted with the RNeasy kit, and a quantity of about 0.45 to 1 ug was reverse transcribed using random hexamers. TCRdb re-called the immunoSEQ multiplex PCR reads with MiXCR, one entry per CDR3 protein. The sample consists of about 85,000 distinct CDR3 sequences, approximately 95% of them appearing once. The sequenced sample consisted of CD8+ T cells from PBMCs. The receptors were gathered from a human donor with Susac syndrome.

The V gene is TRBV29-1, the J gene TRBJ1-2, with TRBD1 as a possible D gene (5 bases). Germline CDR1 and CDR2: SQVTM and ANQGSEA. Trimming removed 3 bases from V and 4 bases from J, with 15 bases in between. CDR3 length: 14 amino acids. Written as DNA, the CDR3 is TGCAGCGTTGATTCAGGGCCCAGAGGCTATGGCTACACCTTC. Translating it yields CSVDSGPRGYGYTF.

The chain employs TRBV7-8 and TRBJ2-7; 10 bases map to TRBD2. The CDR3 covers 14 residues. The V and J ends lost 1 base and 5 bases, in that order; junction bases with no gene match: 2. Germline values: CDR1 SGHVS, CDR2 FQNEAQ. The CDR3 DNA follows: TGTGCCAGCAGCTTAGTGGGGACTAGCGACGAGCAGTACTTC. Translation gives CASSLVGTSDEQYF.

J is TRBJ2-7 and V is TRBV7-9, with unresolved D. From germline, CDR1 is SEHNR and CDR2 FQNEAQ (reference sequence). The V end was cut by 3 bases, the J end by 3 bases, with 9 bases between. The CDR3 extends over 13 amino acids. The CDR3 region has the DNA TGTGCCAGCAGCTTTCCGGACGGCTACGAGCAGTACTTC. Protein product: CASSFPDGYEQYF.

The V call is TRBV29-1, the J call TRBJ2-5, with 7 nucleotides matching TRBD1. Germline V gives CDR1 SQVTM, CDR2 ANQGSEA. V shed 3 bases, J shed 1 base, and the junction held 5 bases outside the gene matches. This CDR3 is built from 14 residues. CDR3 nucleotides: TGCAGCGTTGACGAGACAGGGACCCAAGAGACCCAGTACTTC. Translated, it gives CSVDETGTQETQYF.

The chain uses TRBV30 and TRBJ2-1; D call uncertain. The CDR3 sequence is 13 residues long. The germline CDR1 and CDR2 sequences are GTSNPN and SVGIG (reference sequence). Trimming shortened V by 0 bases and J by 3 bases, and 6 bases separated the two germline ends. CDR3 amino acids: CAWSVLNYNEQFF. DNA for the CDR3: TGTGCCTGGAGTGTATTAAACTACAATGAGCAGTTCTTC.

The rearrangement joins TRBV4-1 to TRBJ2-5; 12 bases agree with TRBD2. CDR1 is MGHRA and CDR2 is YSYEKL in the germline V gene. There are 15 residues in the CDR3. The V and J ends lost 6 bases and 2 bases, in that order; junction bases with no gene match: 4. CDR3 in DNA: TGCGCCAGCAGTCCGACTAGCGGGGGACAAGAGACCCAGTACTTC. Its translation: CASSPTSGGQETQYF.

The chain links TRBV19 to TRBJ2-1, with D unresolved. Trimming removed 2 bases at V and 0 bases at J, with 8 bases between. From germline, CDR1 is LNHDA and CDR2 SQIVND (reference sequence). This CDR3 has 15 amino acids. CDR3 region: CASSIRHGSYNEQFF. The CDR3 DNA is TGTGCCAGTAGTATAAGGCACGGCTCCTACAATGAGCAGTTCTTC.

J is TRBJ1-2 and V is TRBV30; D is undetermined. Germline values: CDR1 GTSNPN, CDR2 SVGIG (reference sequence). This CDR3 has 11 amino acids. Deletions cut 5 bases from V and 6 bases from J, with 10 bases between. Here the CDR3 reads CAWPQVDGYTF. As DNA, the CDR3 is TGTGCCTGGCCCCAGGTGGATGGCTACACCTTC.

In its sample, this clonotype was seen once. J is TRBJ2-3 and V is TRBV29-1; 10 bases line up with TRBD2. J lost 3 bases, V lost 5 bases, and 8 bases had no gene match. The germline gives CDR1 SQVTM, CDR2 ANQGSEA. The CDR3 runs 15 residues. The CDR3 protein is CSVRDLLAGTDTQYF. DNA for the CDR3: TGCAGCGTTAGGGATCTACTAGCGGGAACAGATACGCAGTATTTT.

The V call is TRBV4-3, the J call TRBJ2-7; 9 bases align to TRBD1. The ends lost 0 bases at V and 3 bases at J; junction bases unmatched: 3. The CDR3 contains 15 residues. Germline V lookup: CDR1 LGHNA, CDR2 YSLEER. In nucleotides, the CDR3 is TGCGCCAGCAGCCAAGATGGGACAGGGATCTACGAGCAGTACTTC. Translation gives CASSQDGTGIYEQYF.

This rearrangement joins TRBV20-1 to TRBJ1-1; the match to TRBD1 covers 8 bases. V dropped 6 bases and J dropped 3; count of bases not matched to a gene: 3. Germline loops: CDR1 DFQATT, CDR2 SNEGSKA (reference sequence). CDR3 length: 12 residues. The CDR3 loop reads CSARQGYTEAFF. The CDR3 nucleotides read TGCAGTGCAAGACAGGGGTACACTGAAGCTTTCTTT.

The CDR3 spells CASRPLSAPYNEQFF. The CDR3, as DNA: TGTGCCAGCAGACCCCTCAGCGCGCCCTACAATGAGCAGTTCTTC. This rearrangement joins TRBV7-9 to TRBJ2-1; D is ambiguous. Trimming left V 6 bases short and J 2 bases short, with 14 bases between. Germline V CDR1 and CDR2: SEHNR, FQNEAQ (reference sequence). CDR3 length: 15 residues.

CDR3 in DNA: TGCAGTGCCCGGGACACCGGGGAGCTGTTTTTT. Amino acid sequence: CSARDTGELFF. The chain recombines TRBV20-1 with TRBJ2-2, with unresolved D. Germline assignment: CDR1 DFQATT and CDR2 SNEGSKA (reference sequence). This CDR3 comprises 11 residues. Trimming took off 6 bases at V and 3 bases at J, with 5 bases between the two ends.

The chain links TRBV19 to TRBJ1-1, with no clear D. Per the germline V gene, CDR1 is LNHDA and CDR2 is SQIVND (reference sequence). The CDR3 loop spans 13 amino acids. Trimming took 3 bases from V and 5 from J, leaving 10 bases between them. The CDR3 DNA reads TGTGCCAGTAGTATGAGGGTGGAGACTGAAGCTTTCTTT. Its protein product is CASSMRVETEAFF.

The chain employs TRBV11-2 and TRBJ1-4; D remains unclear. In germline, CDR1 is SGHAT, CDR2 FQNNGV. The CDR3 is made up of 15 amino acids. V was shortened by 5 bases and J by 3 bases, with 13 bases between the two germline ends. The CDR3 sequence: CASSRGGTANEKLFF. The CDR3 DNA sequence: TGTGCCAGCAGCCGAGGCGGTACGGCTAATGAAAAACTGTTTTTT.

This clonotype appeared a few times. V is TRBV27 and J is TRBJ2-7, with D possibly matching TRBD2 (6 bases). Trimming pared 6 bases from V and 2 bases from J, leaving 14 bases between. CDR3 length: 14 amino acids. Germline V gene sequence: CDR1 MNHEY, CDR2 SMNVEV (reference sequence). The DNA for the CDR3 is TGTGCCAGCAGCTCCGGGACTCGTACCTACGAGCAGTACTTC. Protein product: CASSSGTRTYEQYF.

J is TRBJ2-5 and V is TRBV7-9, with D unresolved. The V gene's germline CDR1 is SEHNR and CDR2 FQNEAQ (reference sequence). V lost 1 base and J 4 bases, leaving 4 bases between the germline ends. There are 12 residues in the CDR3. CDR3 amino acids: CASSLGAETQYF. As DNA, the CDR3 is TGTGCCAGCAGCTTAGGTGCAGAGACCCAGTACTTC.

The rearrangement joins TRBV20-1 to TRBJ1-2; D not certain. The germline gives CDR1 DFQATT, CDR2 SNEGSKA (reference sequence). Between the trimmed V and J ends, which lost 5 bases and 4 bases, there was a span of 5 bases. The CDR3 is made up of 10 amino acids. The CDR3 DNA is TGCAGTGCTCCGTCCTATGGCTACACCTTC. It is translated as CSAPSYGYTF.

The chain employs TRBV20-1 and TRBJ2-7; D is undetermined. The CDR3 loop spans 13 amino acids. The V end was cut by 3 bases, the J end by 2 bases, with 11 bases between. Germline V CDR1 and CDR2: DFQATT, SNEGSKA (reference sequence). CDR3 coding DNA: TGCAGTGCTAGGACTGAGTCGCCCTACGAGCAGTACTTC. Amino acids: CSARTESPYEQYF.

The V and J genes are TRBV11-1 and TRBJ1-5, with D uncertain. The CDR3 covers 15 residues. V was cut by 0 bases and J by 7 bases, with 13 bases left in between. CDR1 and CDR2 from the germline V gene are SGHAT and FQDESV (reference sequence). The CDR3 DNA sequence: TGTGCCAGCAGCTTAGCACCAGGTGGGTCACAGCCCCAGCATTTT. Translated, it gives CASSLAPGGSQPQHF.

The rearrangement joins TRBV29-1 to TRBJ2-1; D not resolved. In germline, CDR1 is SQVTM, CDR2 ANQGSEA. The CDR3 spans 12 residues. The V end was cut by 5 bases, the J end by 9 bases, with 14 bases between. In DNA form, the CDR3 reads TGCAGCGTTCCTCTCGGTGCGTCTGAGCAGTTCTTC. As protein: CSVPLGASEQFF.

The rearrangement uses TRBV20-1 and TRBJ2-7; 12 bases align to TRBD2. The CDR3 contains 14 residues. The germline gives CDR1 DFQATT, CDR2 SNEGSKA (reference sequence). V shed 6 bases and J 3 bases; nucleotides not matched to a gene: 6. The CDR3 loop reads CSAIGLAGFYEQYF. In DNA form, the CDR3 reads TGCAGTGCCATCGGACTAGCGGGATTCTACGAGCAGTACTTC.

The chain employs TRBV5-6 and TRBJ2-3; D is perhaps TRBD2 (6 bases). Germline CDR1 and CDR2: SGHDT and YYEEEE. Trimming removed 6 bases at V and 1 base at J, with 12 bases between. The CDR3 has 14 amino acids. The CDR3 sequence: CASTGDPGTDTQYF. CDR3 bases: TGTGCCAGCACGGGGGACCCGGGCACAGATACGCAGTATTTT.

This sequence joins TRBV29-1 and TRBJ2-7; perhaps D is TRBD1 or TRBD2 (5 bases each). The V and J ends lost 4 bases and 6 bases respectively, with 13 bases between them. The germline gives CDR1 SQVTM, CDR2 ANQGSEA. The CDR3 consists of 12 residues. The CDR3 sequence: CSVAEGTTEQYF. The CDR3 DNA follows: TGCAGCGTTGCTGAAGGGACCACCGAGCAGTACTTC.

This chain connects TRBV20-1 to TRBJ1-1; 9 bases align to TRBD1. The CDR3 is 15 residues long. J was trimmed by 1 base and V by 0 bases; bases with no gene match: 3. CDR1 is DFQATT and CDR2 is SNEGSKA in the germline V gene (reference sequence). CDR3 loop: CSAREMTGGNTEAFF. The CDR3 DNA reads TGCAGTGCTAGAGAGATGACAGGGGGGAACACTGAAGCTTTCTTT.

This sequence joins TRBV10-3 and TRBJ2-1; D uncertain. Germline V CDR1 and CDR2: ENHRY, SYGVKD. The CDR3 contains 13 residues. V was clipped by 7 bases and J by 3 bases, with 10 bases between them. The CDR3 protein is CAITQDGYNEQFF. The CDR3 nucleotides are TGTGCCATCACCCAAGACGGCTACAATGAGCAGTTCTTC.

In nucleotides, the CDR3 is TGTGCCAGCAGCTTATGGGGTAACAATGAGCAGTTCTTC. This translates into CASSLWGNNEQFF. The genes are TRBV7-9 and TRBJ2-1; D gene unclear. Trimming removed 2 bases at V and 5 bases at J, with 7 bases between. Germline V CDR1 and CDR2: SEHNR, FQNEAQ (reference sequence). The CDR3 consists of 13 residues.